Below, one T cell receptor (beta chain) is given with its context. The antigen is undetermined. For this donor, CMV serostatus was not recorded. This sample stems from a study of cytomegalovirus exposure and HLA in healthy donors. CDR3 length: 15 amino acids. Trimming stripped 2 bases from V and 0 bases from J, with 8 bases between. Germline CDR1 reads GTSNPN; CDR2 reads SVGIG (reference sequence). The study's findings and limits: Confirmation in vitro established that a few CMV-associated chains were specific for CMV antigens. TRBV6-2, TRBV6-3 and other indistinguishable V segments were excluded.

The PCR was carried out with 60 Vbeta primers and 13 Jbeta primers. Generated by immunoSEQ multiplex PCR, the TCRdb table keeps only in-frame clones and is missing some. Of about 130,000 clones detected, over 60% appear once; the ten largest clones hold about 3%. The sequenced sample consisted of PBMCs. The TCR comes from a human donor in good health. This chain connects TRBV30 to TRBJ2-6, with D possibly matching TRBD1 (6 bases). CDR3 amino acids: CAWSPQGSGANVLTF. CDR3 in DNA: TGTGCCTGGAGTCCACAGGGCTCTGGGGCCAACGTCCTGACTTTC. The whole variable domain, remainder taken from reference TRBV30 and TRBJ2-6, is SQTIHQWPATLVQPVGSPLSLECTVEGTSNPNLYWYRQAAGRGLQLLFYSVGIGQISSEVPQNLSASRPQDRQFILSSKKLLLSDSGFYLCAWSPQGSGANVLTFGAGSRLTVL.